Presented here are 13 T cell receptor beta chains from one specimen sequenced in a study of blood T cell repertoires in COVID-19. The data were produced by immunoSEQ multiplex PCR, yet TCRdb's version contains in-frame clones alone and is incomplete. The sample holds tens of thousands of clones, about 71% seen once. Specimen: peripheral blood. Receptors originate from a woman in her forties or fifties with acute or convalescent COVID-19.

Points on this clone: The same CDR3 can be traced to other DNA sequences in this sample. The chain recombines TRBV7-8 with TRBJ1-5, with D possibly TRBD1 on 5 matching bases. The CDR3 is 14 residues long. Germline assignment: CDR1 SGHVS and CDR2 FQNEAQ. V lost 5 bases, J lost 7 bases, and 15 bases lay in between. The CDR3 here is CASSLGGVGQPQHF. CDR3 DNA: TGTGCCAGCAGCCTCGGAGGGGTCGGGCAGCCCCAGCATTTT.

This sequence joins TRBV11-2 and TRBJ1-1; possible D gene TRBD1, 5 bases. Trimming removed 1 base at V and 1 base at J, with 13 bases between. This CDR3 contains 16 residues. Germline lookup yields CDR1 SGHAT and CDR2 FQNNGV. CDR3 DNA sequence: TGTGCCAGCAGCTTAGCGGTGGGGCGTCCGAACACTGAAGCTTTCTTT. Translating gives CASSLAVGRPNTEAFF.

This chain joins TRBV19 and TRBJ2-3; D may be TRBD1 (5 bases). CDR1 LNHDA and CDR2 SQIVND come from the germline V gene (reference sequence). The CDR3 has 14 amino acids. V shed 6 bases and J shed 8 bases, with 18 bases lying between them. Written as DNA, the CDR3 is TGTGCCAGTAGCTCAGGGTCCGGAGTGGTTACGCAGTATTTT. Translated, it gives CASSSGSGVVTQYF.

The chain uses TRBV10-3 and TRBJ1-1, with unresolved D. The CDR3 extends over 17 amino acids. V lost 0 bases to trimming and J lost 11 bases, with 25 bases between them. Germline V lookup: CDR1 ENHRY, CDR2 SYGVKD. In DNA form, the CDR3 reads TGTGCCATCAGTGAGTCGGGCTGGCATGAGCCCCCCTCGGGGGCTTTCTTT. Its protein product is CAISESGWHEPPSGAFF.

This clone was counted a few times. The CDR3 DNA is TGTGCCAGCAGCTCACACGGGACAGGGAAATCCTACAATGAGCAGTTCTTC. It encodes CASSSHGTGKSYNEQFF. This rearrangement joins TRBV7-6 to TRBJ2-1; 9 bases line up with TRBD1. J gave up 1 base and V 4 bases, and 8 bases lay outside the gene matches. Germline V CDR1 and CDR2: SGHVS, FNYEAQ. CDR3 size: 17 residues.

The chain has TRBV2 and TRBJ2-3, with D unclear. Germline values: CDR1 SNHLY, CDR2 FYNNEI. This CDR3 is built from 13 residues. The V and J ends lost 4 bases and 4 bases respectively, with 9 bases between them. CDR3 in DNA: TGTGCCAGCAGTGTCCTAGTCCCAGATACGCAGTATTTT. Protein: CASSVLVPDTQYF.

The chain's CDR3 is CASSSRLAGQNEQFF. Written as DNA, the CDR3 is TGTGCCAGCAGCTCCCGACTAGCGGGGCAAAATGAGCAGTTCTTC. The chain is built from TRBV5-4 and TRBJ2-1; 11 positions agree with TRBD2. This CDR3 has 15 amino acids. Looked up from germline, CDR1 is SGHNT and CDR2 is YYREEE (reference sequence). With 3 bases clipped from V and 7 bases from J, the junction kept 6 bases outside the gene matches.

This chain uses TRBV19 with TRBJ2-1, with D perhaps matching TRBD2 (5 bases). The length of the CDR3 is 13 residues. Between the trimmed V and J ends, which lost 2 bases and 6 bases, there was a span of 8 bases. The germline CDR1 and CDR2 sequences are LNHDA and SQIVND (reference sequence). CDR3 amino acids: CASSIRGGNEQFF. Written as DNA, the CDR3 is TGTGCCAGTAGTATACGGGGTGGCAATGAGCAGTTCTTC. Complete variable domain (other parts from reference TRBV19 and TRBJ2-1): DGGITQSPKYLFRKEGQNVTLSCEQNLNHDAMYWYRQDPGQGLRLIYYSQIVNDFQKGDIAEGYSVSREKKESFPLTVTSAQKNPTAFYLCASSIRGGNEQFFGPGTRLTVL.

This chain uses TRBV6-5 with TRBJ2-7; 8 bases are a match to TRBD2. Germline V gene lookup returns CDR1 MNHEY and CDR2 SVGAGI. The length of the CDR3 is 14 residues. V trimming: 6 bases; J trimming: 0 bases; junction bases outside the gene matches: 4. The CDR3 DNA follows: TGTGCCAGCAGGAATAGCGGGGACTCCTACGAGCAGTACTTC. Amino acids: CASRNSGDSYEQYF.

The CDR3 nucleotides are TGCAGCGTGCCGAGCGGAGACTATGGCTACACCTTC. Protein product: CSVPSGDYGYTF. This rearrangement joins TRBV29-1 to TRBJ1-2, with D unclear. Per the germline V gene, CDR1 is SQVTM and CDR2 is ANQGSEA. With 6 bases removed from V and 3 bases from J, the gap between germline ends came to 11 bases. This CDR3 is 12 amino acids long.

This clone was picked up one time. The chain uses TRBV4-1 and TRBJ1-2; D is unclear. The CDR3 covers 16 residues. Germline-derived CDR1 and CDR2 are MGHRA and YSYEKL. V lost 0 bases, J lost 1 base, and 12 bases lay in between. The CDR3 sequence is CASSQDQTPINYGYTF. Written as DNA, the CDR3 is TGCGCCAGCAGCCAAGATCAGACTCCTATTAACTATGGCTACACCTTC.

The rearrangement links TRBV7-9 to TRBJ2-3, with D possibly TRBD1 on 5 matching bases. The CDR3 has 16 residues. The germline CDR1 and CDR2 sequences are SEHNR and FQNEAQ (reference sequence). V lost 2 bases to trimming and J lost 2 bases, with 14 bases between them. CDR3 DNA: TGTGCCAGCAGCTTATGGGTAGCAGGGTCCACAGATACGCAGTATTTT. It translates to CASSLWVAGSTDTQYF.

This clone was detected a few times. This chain uses TRBV5-4 with TRBJ2-7, with 9 bases identical to TRBD1. The CDR3 extends over 14 amino acids. J gave up 6 bases and V 3 bases, and 7 bases lay outside the gene matches. From germline, CDR1 is SGHNT and CDR2 YYREEE (reference sequence). For the CDR3, the DNA is TGTGCCAGCAGCTCCGGGACAGGGCTTGGCGAGCAGTACTTC. Encoded protein: CASSSGTGLGEQYF.